Following are 24 T cell receptor beta chains from one sample sequenced in a study of cytomegalovirus exposure and HLA in healthy donors (dated by TCRdb to 2016 to 2017). The protocol used for the library was the immunoSEQ multiplex PCR assay. For the multiplex PCR, a mixture combining 60 forward primers for TCR Vbeta segments and 13 reverse primers for TCR Jbeta segments was used. TCRdb's version of the immuneACCESS table is confined to in-frame rearrangements and falls short of the full clone set. An unresolved V gene accounts for under half of the shortfall where checked; the remainder is of unknown origin. The sample table lists 85,000 to 110,000 clones, roughly 79% of them with a count of one. Under 4.5% of the sample belongs to the ten largest clones. Sequencing used PBMCs. The receptors were sampled from a man aged 50-59 years in good health and CMV-seropositive.

V gene TRBV27 combines with J gene TRBJ2-6; D call uncertain. Germline-derived CDR1 and CDR2 are MNHEY and SMNVEV (reference sequence). Trimming took 4 bases from V and 0 from J, leaving 10 bases between them. The CDR3 is 16 amino acids. DNA of the CDR3: TGTGCCAGCAGTTCTATACTCCCCTCTGGGGCCAACGTCCTGACTTTC. As protein: CASSSILPSGANVLTF. Together with reference TRBV27 and TRBJ2-6, the CDR3 gives the full variable domain: EAQVTQNPRYLITVTGKKLTVTCSQNMNHEYMSWYRQDPGLGLRQIYYSMNVEVTDKGDVPEGYKVSRKEKRNFPLILESPSPNQTSLYFCASSSILPSGANVLTFGAGSRLTVL.

The chain couples TRBV7-8 to TRBJ2-1; 8 nucleotides match TRBD1. The V and J ends lost 5 bases and 8 bases, in that order; junction bases with no gene match: 2. Looked up from germline, CDR1 is SGHVS and CDR2 is FQNEAQ. The CDR3 covers 12 residues. The CDR3 protein is CASSPTGDEQFF. The CDR3 bases are TGTGCCAGCAGCCCGACAGGGGATGAGCAGTTCTTC.

The V call is TRBV7-9, the J call TRBJ1-1; 8 positions match TRBD1. Trimming cost V 1 base and J 5 bases; bases outside gene matches: 3. The length of the CDR3 is 14 residues. Germline-derived CDR1 and CDR2 are SEHNR and FQNEAQ (reference sequence). The CDR3 DNA reads TGTGCCAGCAGCTTAGGGCGGACAGGGACTGAAGCTTTCTTT. It translates to CASSLGRTGTEAFF.

The V call is TRBV6-5, the J call TRBJ2-7, with D unresolved. Per the germline V gene, CDR1 is MNHEY and CDR2 is SVGAGI. V was shortened by 4 bases and J by 2 bases, with 12 bases between the two germline ends. CDR3 length: 14 residues. CDR3 DNA: TGTGCCAGCAGTTTTGACCGCGGAACCTACGAGCAGTACTTC. This sequence encodes CASSFDRGTYEQYF.

The rearrangement links TRBV29-1 to TRBJ1-4, with TRBD1 identical over 11 bases. Germline V gene lookup returns CDR1 SQVTM and CDR2 ANQGSEA. V lost 6 bases, J lost 7 bases, and 7 bases stayed unmatched. The CDR3 has 14 amino acids. The CDR3: CSVDYGTGGEKLFF. DNA of the CDR3: TGCAGCGTAGATTACGGGACAGGGGGTGAAAAACTGTTTTTT.

This clone was found once. V usage is TRBV11-3 and J usage is TRBJ2-2; a possible D gene is TRBD1 (6 bases). Germline assignment: CDR1 SGHNT and CDR2 YENEEA. The CDR3 loop spans 15 amino acids. V lost 6 bases, J lost 4 bases, and 15 bases lay in between. The CDR3 DNA is TGTGCCAGCAGTTCCGCCCTGGGGGCCACCGGGGAGCTGTTTTTT. Translation: CASSSALGATGELFF.

This chain joins TRBV7-9 and TRBJ2-3, with TRBD2 matching 14 bases. This CDR3 region has 16 residues. Germline-derived CDR1 and CDR2 are SEHNR and FQNEAQ (reference sequence). V dropped 5 bases and J dropped 6; count of bases not matched to a gene: 7. CDR3 loop: CASSRLAGGLRDTQYF. The CDR3 nucleotides read TGTGCCAGCAGCCGACTAGCGGGAGGGTTGAGGGATACGCAGTATTTT.

This chain links TRBV5-4 with TRBJ2-3; D is perhaps TRBD2 (5 bases). Germline-derived CDR1 and CDR2 are SGHNT and YYREEE (reference sequence). V gave up 1 base and J gave up 3 bases, with 6 bases separating them. This CDR3 contains 13 residues. The CDR3 protein is CASSLRDTDTQYF. The CDR3, as DNA: TGTGCCAGCAGCTTGCGGGATACAGATACGCAGTATTTT.

This sequence joins TRBV2 and TRBJ2-1; perhaps TRBD1 as D (5 bases). CDR3 length: 12 residues. The V end was cut by 3 bases, the J end by 15 bases, with 15 bases between. Germline V gives CDR1 SNHLY, CDR2 FYNNEI. The DNA for the CDR3 is TGTGCCAGCAGTGAGCAGGGATTCGTTGTGTTCTTC. Its protein product is CASSEQGFVVFF.

J is TRBJ1-6 and V is TRBV6-6; D remains unclear. Germline assignment: CDR1 MNHNY and CDR2 SVGAGI (reference sequence). The V and J ends lost 4 bases and 14 bases respectively, with 12 bases between them. CDR3 length: 12 residues. CDR3 coding DNA: TGTGCCAGCAGTTTTCAGGCCGGGGCCCTCCACTTT. Amino acid sequence: CASSFQAGALHF.

The genes are TRBV19 and TRBJ1-5, with 10 positions matching TRBD1. CDR3 length equals 17 residues. Germline V gene data show CDR1 as LNHDA and CDR2 as SQIVND (reference sequence). V was pared by 4 bases and J by 0 bases, with 6 bases of the junction left unmatched. CDR3 in amino acids: CASSTDRGSHSNQPQHF. In DNA form, the CDR3 reads TGTGCCAGTAGTACGGACAGGGGGTCTCATAGCAATCAGCCCCAGCATTTT.

This clone was counted a few times. V usage is TRBV29-1 and J usage is TRBJ2-1; TRBD1 aligns across 8 bases. After removal of 5 bases from V and 10 bases from J, the junction contained 4 bases not matched to a gene. The V gene's germline CDR1 is SQVTM and CDR2 ANQGSEA. This CDR3 has 11 amino acids. The CDR3 loop is CSVQGALEQFF. In DNA, the CDR3 is TGCAGCGTTCAGGGGGCCTTGGAGCAGTTCTTC.

The chain carries TRBV30 and TRBJ2-1, with D possibly matching TRBD2 (5 bases). Trimming took off 8 bases at V and 8 bases at J, with 13 bases between the two ends. Germline V gene sequence: CDR1 GTSNPN, CDR2 SVGIG (reference sequence). The CDR3 totals 11 residues. DNA of the CDR3: TGTGCCGCGGGCATCGGTCATGAGCAGTTCTTC. This gives the protein CAAGIGHEQFF.

The gene calls are TRBV29-1 and TRBJ2-3; a possible D gene is TRBD2 (6 bases). V lost 7 bases and J lost 3, with 14 bases in between. The CDR3 length is 13 residues. Germline lookup yields CDR1 SQVTM and CDR2 ANQGSEA. This CDR3 is CSARDSWTDTQYF. CDR3 in DNA: TGCAGCGCTCGGGACTCTTGGACAGATACGCAGTATTTT.

In DNA form, the CDR3 reads TGTGCCAGCTCACCTCAGACAGGGGCAAGCACAGATACGCAGTATTTT. This translates into CASSPQTGASTDTQYF. The chain carries TRBV18 and TRBJ2-3; 8 bases are a match to TRBD1. This CDR3 region has 16 residues. Germline trimming cut 3 bases from V and 0 bases from J; bases unmatched to any gene: 5. Germline CDR1 reads KGHSH; CDR2 reads LQKENI.

The chain recombines TRBV28 with TRBJ2-7; no reliable D call. The germline V gene encodes CDR1 MDHEN and CDR2 SYDVKM. The CDR3 consists of 13 residues. V was cut by 8 bases and J by 0 bases, with 11 bases left in between. The CDR3 DNA sequence: TGTGCCAGCTGTAGCCATAGCTCCTACGAGCAGTACTTC. This gives the protein CASCSHSSYEQYF. Drawing the rest from reference TRBV28 and TRBJ2-7, the complete variable domain is DVKVTQSSRYLVKRTGEKVFLECVQDMDHENMFWYRQDPGLGLRLIYFSYDVKMKEKGDIPEGYSVSREKKERFSLILESASTNQTSMYLCASCSHSSYEQYFGPGTRLTVT.

This clone was seen only a few times. The rearrangement uses TRBV2 and TRBJ2-7; possible D gene TRBD2, 6 bases. The germline V and J ends were trimmed by 5 bases and 0 bases, with 14 bases remaining between them. This CDR3 has 15 amino acids. In germline, CDR1 is SNHLY, CDR2 FYNNEI. The CDR3 sequence is CASSRGGASSYEQYF. The CDR3 bases are TGTGCCAGCAGTAGAGGCGGGGCGTCCTCCTACGAGCAGTACTTC. The whole variable domain, remainder taken from reference TRBV2 and TRBJ2-7, is EPEVTQTPSHQVTQMGQEVILRCVPISNHLYFYWYRQILGQKVEFLVSFYNNEISEKSEIFDDQFSVERPDGSNFTLKIRSTKLEDSAMYFCASSRGGASSYEQYFGPGTRLTVT.

V usage is TRBV7-2 and J usage is TRBJ1-4; a weak D match, TRBD1 (5 bases). CDR3 length equals 18 residues. CDR1 SGHTA and CDR2 FQGNSA come from the germline V gene. Trimming left V 1 base short and J 7 bases short, with 22 bases between. The CDR3 DNA reads TGTGCCAGCAGCTTAGGAGTTGGGAGGCAGGGAGGGAGTGAAAAACTGTTTTTT. Its protein is CASSLGVGRQGGSEKLFF.

The chain employs TRBV7-3 and TRBJ2-1; 13 bases line up with TRBD2. The germline gives CDR1 SGHTA, CDR2 FQGTGA. The CDR3 has 17 residues. The J segment lost 6 bases and the V segment lost 5 bases, leaving 10 bases of the junction unmatched. The CDR3 DNA is TGTGCCAGCAGCCCCAAACGGGGACTAGCGGGGTCCAATGAGCAGTTCTTC. Its protein is CASSPKRGLAGSNEQFF.

This clone was seen a single time. As DNA, the CDR3 is TGTGCCAGTAGCGCCCAGGGGAGACTAGCGGGGGGTGGAGCCTACGAGCAGTACTTC. Protein sequence: CASSAQGRLAGGGAYEQYF. The rearrangement links TRBV19 to TRBJ2-7, with 13 nucleotides matching TRBD2. Trimming at V came to 6 bases and at J to 2 bases, leaving 16 bases not matched to a gene. The CDR3 contains 19 residues. Germline lookup yields CDR1 LNHDA and CDR2 SQIVND (reference sequence).

The rearrangement uses TRBV11-3 and TRBJ2-1, with 12 bases matching TRBD2. With 5 bases clipped from V and 5 bases from J, the junction kept 4 bases outside the gene matches. The germline gives CDR1 SGHNT, CDR2 YENEEA. This CDR3 contains 15 residues. The CDR3: CASSPWTSGDNEQFF. The CDR3 nucleotides are TGTGCCAGCAGCCCATGGACTAGCGGGGACAATGAGCAGTTCTTC.

This chain joins TRBV29-1 and TRBJ2-1; 7 positions agree with TRBD2. The CDR3 totals 13 residues. The V and J ends lost 6 bases and 9 bases, in that order; junction bases with no gene match: 11. Germline assignment: CDR1 SQVTM and CDR2 ANQGSEA. The chain's CDR3 is CSVAGTKFLEQFF. As DNA, the CDR3 is TGCAGCGTGGCCGGGACTAAGTTCCTTGAGCAGTTCTTC.

The rearrangement links TRBV19 to TRBJ1-2, with D unresolved. The CDR3 has 10 amino acids. Germline CDR1 LNHDA, CDR2 SQIVND (reference sequence). Trimming stripped 8 bases from V and 4 bases from J, with 5 bases between. The CDR3 reads CASGGYGYTF. The DNA for the CDR3 is TGTGCCAGTGGCGGCTATGGCTACACCTTC.

The rearrangement uses TRBV6-5 and TRBJ2-5; D is unclear. Deletions cut 6 bases from V and 3 bases from J, with 11 bases between. CDR3 length: 13 residues. Germline V gene data show CDR1 as MNHEY and CDR2 as SVGAGI. CDR3 amino acids: CASSPDSEETQYF. DNA for the CDR3: TGTGCCAGCAGCCCCGACTCGGAAGAGACCCAGTACTTC.